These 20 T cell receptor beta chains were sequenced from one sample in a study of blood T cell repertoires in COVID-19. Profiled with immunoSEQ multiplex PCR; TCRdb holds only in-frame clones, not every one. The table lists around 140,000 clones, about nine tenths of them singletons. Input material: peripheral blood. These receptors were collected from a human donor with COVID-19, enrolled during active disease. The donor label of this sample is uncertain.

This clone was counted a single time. CDR3 region: CASSQERGGPTDTQYF. The CDR3, as DNA: TGTGCCAGCAGCCAAGAGCGGGGGGGCCCGACAGATACGCAGTATTTT. The rearrangement links TRBV3-1 (or the pseudogene TRBV3-2) to TRBJ2-3, with 9 nucleotides matching TRBD2. Germline V gives CDR1 LGHDT, CDR2 YNNKEL (reference sequence). The V segment lost 0 bases and the J segment 3 bases; nucleotides outside the gene matches: 4. The CDR3 extends over 16 amino acids.

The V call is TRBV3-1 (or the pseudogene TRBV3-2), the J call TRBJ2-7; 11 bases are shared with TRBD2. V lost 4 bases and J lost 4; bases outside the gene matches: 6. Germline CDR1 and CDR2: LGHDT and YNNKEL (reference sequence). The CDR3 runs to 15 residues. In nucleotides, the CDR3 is TGTGCCAGCAGCCCGGGACTAGCGGACTTTTACGAGCAGTACTTC. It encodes CASSPGLADFYEQYF.

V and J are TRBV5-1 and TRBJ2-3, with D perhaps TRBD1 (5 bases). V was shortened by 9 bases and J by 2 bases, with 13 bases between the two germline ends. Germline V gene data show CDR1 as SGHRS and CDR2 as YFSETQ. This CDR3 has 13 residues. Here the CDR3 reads CATSIQVTDTQYF. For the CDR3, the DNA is TGCGCCACTTCCATACAGGTCACAGATACGCAGTATTTT.

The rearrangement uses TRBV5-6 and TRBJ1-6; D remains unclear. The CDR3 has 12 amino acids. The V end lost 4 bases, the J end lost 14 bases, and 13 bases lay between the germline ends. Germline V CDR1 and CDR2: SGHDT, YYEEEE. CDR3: CASSLQLRSLHF. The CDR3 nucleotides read TGTGCCAGCAGCCTACAGCTTCGGTCCCTCCACTTT.

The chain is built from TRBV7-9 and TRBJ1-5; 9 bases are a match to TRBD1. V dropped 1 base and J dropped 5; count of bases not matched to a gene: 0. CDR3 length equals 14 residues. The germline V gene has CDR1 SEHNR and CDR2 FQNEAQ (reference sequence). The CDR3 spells CASSLGTGDQPQHF. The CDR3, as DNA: TGTGCCAGCAGCTTAGGGACAGGGGATCAGCCCCAGCATTTT.

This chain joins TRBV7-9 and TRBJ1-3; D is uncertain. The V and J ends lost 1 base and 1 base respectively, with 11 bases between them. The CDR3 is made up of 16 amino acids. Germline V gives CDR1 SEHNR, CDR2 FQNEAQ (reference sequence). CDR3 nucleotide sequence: TGTGCCAGCAGCTTAGGAACGGTATTGTCTGGAAACACCATATATTTT. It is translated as CASSLGTVLSGNTIYF.

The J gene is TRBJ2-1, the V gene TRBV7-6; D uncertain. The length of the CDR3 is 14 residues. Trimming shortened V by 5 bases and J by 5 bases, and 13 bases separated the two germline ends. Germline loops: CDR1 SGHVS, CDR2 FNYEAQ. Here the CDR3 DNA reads TGTGCCAGCAGCACTGGGCCGACCAACAATGAGCAGTTCTTC. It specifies CASSTGPTNNEQFF.

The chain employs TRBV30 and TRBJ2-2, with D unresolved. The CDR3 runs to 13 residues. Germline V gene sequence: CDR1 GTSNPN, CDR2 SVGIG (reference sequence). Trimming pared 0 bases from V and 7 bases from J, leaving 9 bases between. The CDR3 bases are TGTGCCTGGAGTGTACTGCGAGACGGGGAGCTGTTTTTT. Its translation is CAWSVLRDGELFF.

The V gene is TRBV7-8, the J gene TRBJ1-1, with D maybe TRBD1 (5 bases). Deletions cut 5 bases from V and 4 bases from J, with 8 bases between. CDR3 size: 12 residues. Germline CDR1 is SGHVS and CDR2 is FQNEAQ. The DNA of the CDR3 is TGTGCCAGCAGCCCCGACAGCACTGAAGCTTTCTTT. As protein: CASSPDSTEAFF.

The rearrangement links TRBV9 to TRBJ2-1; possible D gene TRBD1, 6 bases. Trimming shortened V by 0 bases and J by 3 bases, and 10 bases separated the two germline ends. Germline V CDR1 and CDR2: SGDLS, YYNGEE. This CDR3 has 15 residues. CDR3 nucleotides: TGTGCCAGCAGCGTAGGAGGGGGATACTACAATGAGCAGTTCTTC. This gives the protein CASSVGGGYYNEQFF.

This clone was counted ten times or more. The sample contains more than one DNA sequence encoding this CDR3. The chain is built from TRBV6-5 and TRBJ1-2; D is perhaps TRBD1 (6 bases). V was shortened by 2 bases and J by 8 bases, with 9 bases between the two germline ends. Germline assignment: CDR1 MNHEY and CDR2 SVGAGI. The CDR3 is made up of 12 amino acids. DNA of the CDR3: TGTGCCAGCAGTTACGGGGGGGGCGGCTACACCTTC. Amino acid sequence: CASSYGGGGYTF.

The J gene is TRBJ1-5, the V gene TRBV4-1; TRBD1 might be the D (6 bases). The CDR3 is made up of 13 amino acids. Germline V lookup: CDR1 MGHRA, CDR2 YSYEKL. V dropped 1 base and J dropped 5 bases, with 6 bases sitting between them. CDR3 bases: TGCGCCAGCAGCCAAGGGACAGATCAGCCCCAGCATTTT. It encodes CASSQGTDQPQHF.

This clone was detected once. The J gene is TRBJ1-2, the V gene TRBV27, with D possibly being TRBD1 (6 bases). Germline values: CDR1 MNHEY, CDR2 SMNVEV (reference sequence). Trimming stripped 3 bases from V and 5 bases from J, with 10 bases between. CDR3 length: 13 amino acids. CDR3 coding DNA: TGTGCCAGCAGTTTCGGCAGGGGATATGGCTACACCTTC. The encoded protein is CASSFGRGYGYTF.

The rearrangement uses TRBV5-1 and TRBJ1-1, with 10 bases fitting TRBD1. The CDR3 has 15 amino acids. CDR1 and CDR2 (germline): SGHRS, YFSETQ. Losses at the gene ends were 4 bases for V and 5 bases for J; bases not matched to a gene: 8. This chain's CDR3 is CASSTRQGAPTEAFF. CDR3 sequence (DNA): TGCGCCAGCAGCACCCGACAGGGGGCGCCAACTGAAGCTTTCTTT.

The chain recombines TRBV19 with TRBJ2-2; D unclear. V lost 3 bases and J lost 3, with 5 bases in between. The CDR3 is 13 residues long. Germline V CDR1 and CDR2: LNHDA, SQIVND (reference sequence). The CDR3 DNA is TGTGCCAGTAGTATGATAGACACCGGGGAGCTGTTTTTT. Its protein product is CASSMIDTGELFF.

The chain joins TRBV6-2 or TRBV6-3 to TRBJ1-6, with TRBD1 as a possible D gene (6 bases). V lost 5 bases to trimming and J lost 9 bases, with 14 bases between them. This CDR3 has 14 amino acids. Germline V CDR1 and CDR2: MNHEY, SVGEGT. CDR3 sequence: CASSRGRTASPLHF. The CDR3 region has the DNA TGTGCCAGCAGTAGAGGTAGGACAGCTTCACCCCTCCACTTT.

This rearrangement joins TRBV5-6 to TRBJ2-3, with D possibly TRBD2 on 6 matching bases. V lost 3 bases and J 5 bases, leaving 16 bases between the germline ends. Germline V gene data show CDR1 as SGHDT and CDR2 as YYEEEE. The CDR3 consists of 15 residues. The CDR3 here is CASSSGLPPEDTQYF. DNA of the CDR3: TGTGCCAGCAGCTCGGGACTCCCTCCTGAAGATACGCAGTATTTT.

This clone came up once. The CDR3 is CASSPQGDTQYF. Here the CDR3 DNA reads TGTGCCAGCAGCCCCCAGGGGGATACGCAGTATTTT. This chain links TRBV3-1 (or the pseudogene TRBV3-2) with TRBJ2-3; tentatively, D is TRBD1 (6 bases). Germline V CDR1 and CDR2: LGHDT, YNNKEL (reference sequence). This CDR3 spans 12 amino acids. The germline V and J ends were trimmed by 4 bases and 6 bases, with 8 bases remaining between them.

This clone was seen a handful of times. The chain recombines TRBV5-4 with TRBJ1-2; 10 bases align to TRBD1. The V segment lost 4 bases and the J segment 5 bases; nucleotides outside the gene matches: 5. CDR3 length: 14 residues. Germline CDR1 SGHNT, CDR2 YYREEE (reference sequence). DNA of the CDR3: TGTGCCAGCAGCCGACAGGGGGCCGGGTATGGCTACACCTTC. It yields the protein CASSRQGAGYGYTF.

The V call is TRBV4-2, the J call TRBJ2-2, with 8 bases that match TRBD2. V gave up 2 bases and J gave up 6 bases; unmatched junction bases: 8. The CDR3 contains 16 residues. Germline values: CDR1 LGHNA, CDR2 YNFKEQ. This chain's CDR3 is CASSQRGLVGSGELFF. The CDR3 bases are TGTGCCAGCAGCCAAAGGGGACTAGTAGGTTCCGGGGAGCTGTTTTTT.